Below, 31 T cell receptor beta chains from the same sample are listed, as sequenced in a study of beta chain features in type 1 diabetes. Overall study findings and caveats: There was a moderate but significant shortening of TCRB CDR3s in all four CD4+ subsets of Type 1 diabetes patients.

Antigen specificity for these receptors is unknown. Every bit of the isolated RNA underwent reverse transcription, so sequencing read expressed TCRB transcripts. TCRdb's table, derived via immunoSEQ multiplex PCR, lists solely in-frame clones and lacks some. The sample has 350,000 to 450,000 clones, roughly 13% seen once. The sample taken for sequencing was naive CD4+ T cells from blood. These receptors came from a young woman with type 1 diabetes.

This clone was detected a few times. The chain uses TRBV11-2 and TRBJ1-1, with TRBD1 matching 7 bases. The CDR3 runs 17 residues. The V gene end was trimmed by 5 bases and the J gene end by 2 bases; junction bases not matched to a gene: 14. The germline V gene encodes CDR1 SGHAT and CDR2 FQNNGV. In DNA form, the CDR3 reads TGTGCCAGCAGCGCCCCGGGACAGTCCCTTCCTAACACTGAAGCTTTCTTT. Translating gives CASSAPGQSLPNTEAFF.

In its sample, this clone was seen a few times. This chain connects TRBV4-3 to TRBJ1-5; tentative D call: TRBD1 (5 bases). The CDR3 sequence is 17 residues long. CDR1 is LGHNA, CDR2 YSLEER, per germline. The ends were cut back, 1 base at V and 3 bases at J, with 16 bases in the middle. CDR3 amino acids: CASSQVGPGGPNQPQHF. In nucleotides, the CDR3 is TGCGCCAGCAGCCAAGTGGGGCCGGGGGGTCCCAATCAGCCCCAGCATTTT.

The rearrangement joins TRBV7-9 to TRBJ1-2; 7 bases align to TRBD1. This CDR3 comprises 16 residues. V trimming: 0 bases; J trimming: 3 bases; junction bases outside the gene matches: 7. CDR1 and CDR2 (germline): SEHNR, FQNEAQ (reference sequence). CDR3 loop: CASSLALSGTDYGYTF. For the CDR3, the DNA is TGTGCCAGCAGCTTAGCGTTATCTGGGACAGACTATGGCTACACCTTC. Complete variable domain (other parts from reference TRBV7-9 and TRBJ1-2): DTGVSQNPRHKITKRGQNVTFRCDPISEHNRLYWYRQTLGQGPEFLTYFQNEAQLEKSRLLSDRFSAERPKGSFSTLEIQRTEQGDSAMYLCASSLALSGTDYGYTFGSGTRLTVV.

This clone was picked up a small number of times. The chain has TRBV10-3 and TRBJ2-5; TRBD1 is a possible D gene (6 bases). CDR1 is ENHRY, CDR2 SYGVKD, per germline. Trimming shortened V by 8 bases and J by 4 bases, and 17 bases separated the two germline ends. The CDR3 is made up of 14 amino acids. CDR3: CAIGYRDNGETQYF. The DNA for the CDR3 is TGTGCCATCGGTTACAGGGATAATGGAGAGACCCAGTACTTC.

Concerning this clone: An end of the junction differs from the germline gene, which may be a read error. This chain connects TRBV14 to TRBJ2-5; no definite D call. Germline assignment: CDR1 SGHDN and CDR2 FVKESK. The CDR3 length is 13 residues. CDR3 in DNA: TGTGCCAGCAGTCAAGCCGGGTTTCAGACCCAGTACTTC. Translated, it gives CASSQAGFQTQYF.

The chain links TRBV7-9 to TRBJ2-1, with 10 bases aligning to TRBD2. The CDR3 consists of 17 residues. Germline CDR1 is SEHNR and CDR2 is FQNEAQ (reference sequence). After removal of 5 bases from V and 5 bases from J, the junction contained 12 bases not matched to a gene. CDR3 sequence reads: CASSPSGSGGPNNEQFF. CDR3 sequence (DNA): TGTGCCAGCAGCCCTTCTGGTAGCGGGGGGCCGAACAATGAGCAGTTCTTC.

The genes are TRBV7-9 and TRBJ2-7; 8 positions match TRBD2. V lost 7 bases to trimming and J lost 4 bases; unmatched junction nucleotides: 21. CDR3 length: 18 residues. Germline-derived CDR1 and CDR2 are SEHNR and FQNEAQ (reference sequence). The CDR3 sequence: CASTLAGGFAGPIYEQYF. CDR3 coding DNA: TGTGCCAGCACCCTCGCGGGGGGCTTTGCGGGCCCGATTTACGAGCAGTACTTC. Full variable domain (rest looked up from reference TRBV7-9 and TRBJ2-7): DTGVSQNPRHKITKRGQNVTFRCDPISEHNRLYWYRQTLGQGPEFLTYFQNEAQLEKSRLLSDRFSAERPKGSFSTLEIQRTEQGDSAMYLCASTLAGGFAGPIYEQYFGPGTRLTVT.

The gene calls are TRBV9 and TRBJ1-3; TRBD1 matches 7 bases. V lost 3 bases and J lost 0; bases outside the gene matches: 6. Per germline, CDR1 SGDLS and CDR2 YYNGEE. This CDR3 comprises 16 residues. CDR3 residues: CASSERGPHSGNTIYF. Written as DNA, the CDR3 is TGTGCCAGCAGCGAGAGGGGGCCCCACTCTGGAAACACCATATATTTT.

The chain recombines TRBV2 with TRBJ1-2; D is ambiguous. This CDR3 has 13 amino acids. Germline V gene data show CDR1 as SNHLY and CDR2 as FYNNEI. Trimming took 7 bases from V and 4 from J, leaving 13 bases between them. CDR3 loop: CASTPRSLYGYTF. CDR3 sequence (DNA): TGTGCCAGCACCCCCAGGTCCCTCTATGGCTACACCTTC. Based on the CDR3 plus reference TRBV2 and TRBJ1-2, the full variable domain is EPEVTQTPSHQVTQMGQEVILRCVPISNHLYFYWYRQILGQKVEFLVSFYNNEISEKSEIFDDQFSVERPDGSNFTLKIRSTKLEDSAMYFCASTPRSLYGYTFGSGTRLTVV.

J is TRBJ1-5 and V is TRBV30; weak D call: TRBD1 (5 bases). Deletions cut 2 bases from V and 4 bases from J, with 9 bases between. This CDR3 has 13 residues. CDR1 and CDR2 from the germline V gene are GTSNPN and SVGIG (reference sequence). This chain's CDR3 is CAWSPSGNQPQHF. As DNA, the CDR3 is TGTGCCTGGAGTCCCTCAGGGAATCAGCCCCAGCATTTT.

V is TRBV11-2 and J is TRBJ2-5; 9 nucleotides match TRBD2. V lost 7 bases to trimming and J lost 5 bases; unmatched junction nucleotides: 17. Germline V gives CDR1 SGHAT, CDR2 FQNNGV. The CDR3 consists of 17 residues. The CDR3 protein is CASTLGGGALRLETQYF. CDR3 bases: TGTGCCAGCACCCTTGGCGGGGGGGCCTTGAGGTTGGAGACCCAGTACTTC.

The chain joins TRBV9 to TRBJ2-1, with D maybe TRBD2 (5 bases). The CDR3 length is 16 residues. Germline CDR1 reads SGDLS; CDR2 reads YYNGEE. V shed 0 bases and J shed 5 bases, with 15 bases lying between them. CDR3 nucleotide sequence: TGTGCCAGCAGCGTAGCGGGATTTTTCGCACACAATGAGCAGTTCTTC. Residues: CASSVAGFFAHNEQFF.

V and J are TRBV19 and TRBJ2-1; 12 nucleotides line up with TRBD2. Germline V lookup: CDR1 LNHDA, CDR2 SQIVND (reference sequence). The V gene end was trimmed by 1 base and the J gene end by 8 bases; junction bases not matched to a gene: 3. The CDR3 loop spans 15 amino acids. The CDR3 DNA reads TGTGCCAGTAGTATAGTGACTAGCGGGAGCGATGAGCAGTTCTTC. Residues: CASSIVTSGSDEQFF.

This clone was seen a handful of times. The V and J genes are TRBV5-1 and TRBJ2-7; D call uncertain. The CDR3 runs 15 residues. CDR1 and CDR2 from the germline V gene are SGHRS and YFSETQ. Trimming shortened V by 1 base and J by 0 bases, and 11 bases separated the two germline ends. CDR3 protein: CASSLTQAPSYEQYF. The CDR3 coding sequence is TGCGCCAGCAGCTTGACCCAGGCGCCCTCCTACGAGCAGTACTTC.

This clone was detected only a few times. The rearrangement joins TRBV29-1 to TRBJ1-1; TRBD1 is a possible D gene (6 bases). The CDR3 totals 11 residues. The V gene's germline CDR1 is SQVTM and CDR2 ANQGSEA. V gave up 7 bases and J gave up 6 bases, with 12 bases separating them. The CDR3 DNA reads as TGCAGCGGAGACAGGTTTCCTGAAGCTTTCTTT. This sequence encodes CSGDRFPEAFF.

The chain has TRBV19 and TRBJ1-1, with D unclear. Germline CDR1 reads LNHDA; CDR2 reads SQIVND (reference sequence). The V end was cut by 6 bases, the J end by 4 bases, with 15 bases between. The CDR3 loop spans 14 amino acids. In DNA form, the CDR3 reads TGTGCCAGTAGCGAAGGGAGGGCTGGCACTGAAGCTTTCTTT. Translation: CASSEGRAGTEAFF.

The V gene is TRBV13, the J gene TRBJ1-4, with TRBD1 matching over 10 bases. The CDR3 length is 15 residues. Losses at the gene ends were 4 bases for V and 8 bases for J; bases not matched to a gene: 7. The V gene's germline CDR1 is PRHDT and CDR2 FYEKMQ (reference sequence). The chain's CDR3 is CASSSTGTGDEKLFF. The CDR3, as DNA: TGTGCCAGCAGCTCTACCGGGACAGGGGACGAAAAACTGTTTTTT.

Only a few counts were recorded for this clone. The CDR3 nucleotides read TGTGCCAGCAGCTTAGCGAGAGCCAATGAAAAACTGTTTTTT. It encodes CASSLARANEKLFF. The rearrangement uses TRBV7-2 and TRBJ1-4; D not resolved. The CDR3 extends over 14 amino acids. Germline CDR1 reads SGHTA; CDR2 reads FQGNSA. V was trimmed by 0 bases and J by 5 bases, leaving 7 bases between them.

The J gene is TRBJ1-3, the V gene TRBV7-9, with 8 positions matching TRBD1. With 6 bases clipped from V and 4 bases from J, the junction kept 8 bases outside the gene matches. This CDR3 spans 15 amino acids. CDR1 and CDR2 (germline): SEHNR, FQNEAQ (reference sequence). The CDR3 DNA reads as TGTGCCAGCAGTAACCCGCGGGACAGGGGAAACACCATATATTTT. Translating gives CASSNPRDRGNTIYF.

The table lists this clone with a few counts. The rearrangement joins TRBV9 to TRBJ1-1; D call uncertain. The CDR3 sequence is 14 residues long. Germline V gives CDR1 SGDLS, CDR2 YYNGEE. Trimming cost V 0 bases and J 5 bases, with 11 bases left between them. CDR3 loop: CASSVVEGRTEAFF. In DNA form, the CDR3 reads TGTGCCAGCAGCGTAGTGGAGGGTAGGACTGAAGCTTTCTTT.

The J gene is TRBJ2-7, the V gene TRBV7-2, with D tentatively TRBD2 (5 bases). This CDR3 contains 16 residues. V was shortened by 5 bases and J by 5 bases, with 22 bases between the two germline ends. CDR1 is SGHTA, CDR2 FQGNSA, per germline. The CDR3 sequence: CASSKRTFRRGDEQYF. The CDR3 coding sequence is TGTGCCAGCAGCAAACGGACTTTCCGACGGGGAGACGAGCAGTACTTC.

This clone was seen only a few times. V usage is TRBV7-2 and J usage is TRBJ1-5; D is perhaps TRBD1 (5 bases). V shed 5 bases and J shed 5 bases, with 13 bases lying between them. The V gene's germline CDR1 is SGHTA and CDR2 FQGNSA. The CDR3 contains 14 residues. The CDR3, as DNA: TGTGCCAGCAGCCCTCGGTGGGGGGATCAGCCCCAGCATTTT. This codes for CASSPRWGDQPQHF. Based on the CDR3 plus reference TRBV7-2 and TRBJ1-5, the full variable domain is GAGVSQSPSNKVTEKGKDVELRCDPISGHTALYWYRQSLGQGLEFLIYFQGNSAPDKSGLPSDRFSAERTGGSVSTLTIQRTQQEDSAVYLCASSPRWGDQPQHFGDGTRLSIL.

This clone was seen a handful of times. V and J are TRBV6-4 and TRBJ2-1, with 11 bases that match TRBD2. Per the germline V gene, CDR1 is MRHNA and CDR2 is SNTAGT. The CDR3 totals 15 residues. J was trimmed by 8 bases and V by 3 bases; bases with no gene match: 6. CDR3 DNA sequence: TGTGCCAGCAGTGAAGCTAGCGGGAGGTGGCATGAGCAGTTCTTC. Its translation: CASSEASGRWHEQFF.

The chain carries TRBV11-2 and TRBJ2-2; D is perhaps TRBD2 (5 bases). The CDR3 consists of 15 residues. Germline V gene data show CDR1 as SGHAT and CDR2 as FQNNGV. Trimming took off 1 base at V and 0 bases at J, with 6 bases between the two ends. The CDR3 nucleotides are TGTGCCAGCAGCTTAGTCGGGACGAACACCGGGGAGCTGTTTTTT. It specifies CASSLVGTNTGELFF.

This clone appeared a few times. V gene TRBV7-9 combines with J gene TRBJ2-5, with D possibly being TRBD1 (5 bases). The length of the CDR3 is 14 residues. V dropped 6 bases and J dropped 1 base, with 12 bases sitting between them. Germline V CDR1 and CDR2: SEHNR, FQNEAQ (reference sequence). The CDR3, as DNA: TGTGCCAGCAGAGGAACAGGCCTCCAAGAGACCCAGTACTTC. Encoded protein: CASRGTGLQETQYF.

The rearrangement joins TRBV6-4 to TRBJ2-1, with TRBD2 matching over 12 bases. The CDR3 covers 15 residues. J gave up 4 bases and V 6 bases, and 4 bases lay outside the gene matches. CDR1 is MRHNA, CDR2 SNTAGT, per germline. The CDR3 DNA reads as TGTGCCAGCAGCCGGACTAGCGGGGCGTACAATGAGCAGTTCTTC. Protein product: CASSRTSGAYNEQFF.

This clone was found a few times. This rearrangement joins TRBV6-6 to TRBJ2-1; perhaps TRBD2 as D (5 bases). The CDR3 runs to 14 residues. CDR1 and CDR2 from the germline V gene are MNHNY and SVGAGI (reference sequence). Trimming stripped 7 bases from V and 5 bases from J, with 15 bases between. In DNA form, the CDR3 reads TGTGCCAGCACCCCAGAGGGATTCCACAATGAGCAGTTCTTC. Protein: CASTPEGFHNEQFF.

This clone was detected only a few times. The V call is TRBV6-4, the J call TRBJ1-1, with D unclear. Germline values: CDR1 MRHNA, CDR2 SNTAGT. Trimming cost V 3 bases and J 1 base, with 6 bases left between them. This CDR3 region has 13 residues. The CDR3 DNA reads as TGTGCCAGCAGTGAAGGAGAGAACACTGAAGCTTTCTTT. Translation: CASSEGENTEAFF.

The genes are TRBV7-8 and TRBJ2-7; 7 nucleotides align to TRBD1. Germline V lookup: CDR1 SGHVS, CDR2 FQNEAQ. J gave up 0 bases and V 6 bases, and 8 bases lay outside the gene matches. CDR3 size: 15 residues. CDR3 nucleotides: TGTGCCAGCAGTCCGGACAGGATACGCTCCTACGAGCAGTACTTC. Its protein is CASSPDRIRSYEQYF.

The table lists this clone with a few counts. The rearrangement links TRBV25-1 to TRBJ2-7; TRBD2 matches at 9 bases. Losses at the gene ends were 2 bases for V and 8 bases for J; bases not matched to a gene: 7. The germline CDR1 and CDR2 sequences are MGHDK and SYGVNS. The CDR3 totals 14 residues. CDR3 sequence: CASSEGGLAGKQYF. CDR3 sequence (DNA): TGTGCCAGCAGTGAAGGGGGGCTAGCGGGAAAGCAGTACTTC.

This clone was counted a few times. The chain links TRBV30 to TRBJ2-7; 8 nucleotides match TRBD1. The germline V gene has CDR1 GTSNPN and CDR2 SVGIG (reference sequence). V was clipped by 4 bases and J by 2 bases; unmatched bases: 4. The CDR3 has 13 residues. The CDR3 protein is CAWTPGQAYEQYF. The CDR3 DNA reads as TGTGCCTGGACCCCGGGACAGGCCTACGAGCAGTACTTC.